These T cell receptor beta chains were read from a single sample in a study of cytomegalovirus exposure and HLA in healthy donors. Libraries were prepared by immunoSEQ multiplex PCR; TCRdb keeps only in-frame clonotypes and omits some of them. Of 220,000 or so clones listed, roughly 88% are singletons. Sequenced sample: PBMCs. These receptors all come from a woman aged 30 to 39 in good health and CMV-seropositive. Each CDR3 is given with its conserved first and last residue. D genes are given only for firm matches. Some rows have no size entry. The others give once, few or many, or a class for an expanded clone.

size	V	J	D	CDR3	DNA
once	TRBV6-4	TRBJ1-5	NA	CASSRQSNQPQHF	TGTGCCAGCAGTAGACAGAGCAATCAGCCCCAGCATTTT
NA	TRBV11-3	TRBJ2-3	NA	CASSLNSGAHTDTQYF	TGTGCCAGCAGCCTCAATTCGGGAGCCCACACAGATACGCAGTATTTT
NA	TRBV4-3	TRBJ1-1	NA	CASSQVVGQMNTEAFF	TGCGCCAGCAGCCAAGTAGTCGGACAGATGAACACTGAAGCTTTCTTT
NA	TRBV9	TRBJ2-1	TRBD2	CASSSGLLEGNEQFF	TGTGCCAGCAGCTCGGGACTACTCGAGGGCAATGAGCAGTTCTTC
NA	TRBV4-1	TRBJ2-3	TRBD1	CASSQISVTGDPDTQYF	TGCGCCAGCAGCCAAATCTCGGTGACAGGGGACCCAGATACGCAGTATTTT
NA	TRBV4-1	TRBJ1-2	NA	CASSQELVVGYTF	TGCGCCAGCAGCCAAGAGCTGGTAGTTGGCTACACCTTC
NA	TRBV6-6	TRBJ2-2	NA	CASTMKNTGELFF	TGTGCCAGTACAATGAAGAACACCGGGGAGCTGTTTTTT
once	TRBV2	TRBJ1-1	NA	CASSITVNTEAFF	TGTGCCAGCAGTATTACAGTCAACACTGAAGCTTTCTTT
NA	TRBV29-1	TRBJ1-3	TRBD1	CSVAGRDRGRSGNTIYF	TGCAGCGTGGCGGGTCGGGACAGGGGACGATCTGGAAACACCATATATTTT
NA	TRBV15	TRBJ2-5	TRBD1	CATSRVQGAGETQYF	TGTGCCACCAGCAGAGTTCAGGGGGCGGGAGAGACCCAGTACTTC
NA	TRBV27	TRBJ1-5	NA	CASSLVGSNQPQHF	TGTGCCAGCAGTTTAGTGGGGAGCAATCAGCCCCAGCATTTT
NA	TRBV7-9	TRBJ1-2	NA	CASSITDYGYTF	TGTGCCAGCAGCATAACTGACTATGGCTACACCTTC
NA	TRBV6-5	TRBJ1-3	NA	CASSRGEGNTIYF	TGTGCCAGCAGTCGGGGGGAAGGAAACACCATATATTTT
NA	TRBV5-1	TRBJ1-1	NA	CASSLRVRHTEAFF	TGCGCCAGCAGCTTGAGGGTTAGGCACACTGAAGCTTTCTTT
NA	TRBV11-2	TRBJ2-7	TRBD2	CASSFPDSWTSGSPYEQYF	TGTGCCAGCAGCTTCCCAGACTCCTGGACTAGCGGGAGCCCCTACGAGCAGTACTTC
NA	TRBV11-2	TRBJ2-3	NA	CASNSGGGGDTQYF	TGTGCCAGCAATAGCGGAGGAGGGGGAGATACGCAGTATTTT
NA	TRBV5-8	TRBJ1-2	NA	CASSRPAGLGYGYTF	TGTGCCAGCAGCCGCCCGGCAGGGCTCGGCTATGGCTACACCTTC
once	TRBV5-1	TRBJ2-2	TRBD2	CASSGTSGSLQLFF	TGCGCCAGCAGCGGAACTAGCGGGAGCTTACAGCTGTTTTTT
NA	TRBV15	TRBJ1-1	NA	CATRTGWAEAFF	TGTGCCACCAGAACAGGGTGGGCTGAAGCTTTCTTT
NA	TRBV5-1	TRBJ2-3	NA	CASSTGASTDTQYF	TGCGCCAGCAGTACAGGTGCTAGCACAGATACGCAGTATTTT
many	TRBV2	TRBJ2-2	TRBD2	CASSTASGENTGELFF	TGTGCCAGCAGCACCGCTAGCGGGGAGAACACCGGGGAGCTGTTTTTT
NA	TRBV7-3	TRBJ1-2	TRBD1	CASSSGTATPYGYTF	TGTGCCAGCAGCAGCGGGACAGCCACCCCTTATGGCTACACCTTC
NA	TRBV7-3	TRBJ1-5	NA	CASSQPQHF	TGTGCCAGCAGTCAGCCCCAGCATTTT
NA	TRBV19	TRBJ2-7	NA	CASSHRVGGYEQYF	TGTGCCAGTAGCCACAGGGTTGGGGGCTACGAGCAGTACTTC
NA	TRBV29-1	TRBJ2-6	NA	CSVVGLSGANVLTF	TGCAGCGTTGTTGGTCTCTCTGGGGCCAACGTCCTGACTTTC
once	TRBV6-4	TRBJ2-2	TRBD2	CASSDQSGRSTGELFF	TGTGCCAGCAGTGACCAAAGCGGGAGGTCCACCGGGGAGCTGTTTTTT
NA	TRBV9	TRBJ1-4	TRBD1	CASSVVGQGGKLFF	TGTGCCAGCAGCGTAGTAGGACAGGGAGGAAAACTGTTTTTT
NA	TRBV28	TRBJ2-7	NA	CASSRPWGYEQYF	TGTGCCAGCAGTCGCCCCTGGGGCTACGAGCAGTACTTC
NA	TRBV2	TRBJ1-1	NA	CASVSSEAFF	TGTGCCAGCGTATCCTCTGAAGCTTTCTTT
NA	TRBV18	TRBJ2-7	TRBD2	CASSPGEGSYEQYF	TGTGCCAGCTCACCGGGGGAGGGTTCCTACGAGCAGTACTTC
NA	TRBV13	TRBJ1-2	NA	CASSSSLGYTF	TGTGCCAGCAGCTCCTCCCTAGGCTACACCTTC
NA	TRBV15	TRBJ2-1	NA	CATSRDSSNNEQFF	TGTGCCACCAGCAGAGATTCTAGCAACAATGAGCAGTTCTTC
NA	TRBV29-1	TRBJ2-1	TRBD2	CSVSGLAGQGSYNEQFF	TGCAGCGTCTCGGGACTAGCGGGACAGGGGTCCTACAATGAGCAGTTCTTC
few	TRBV9	TRBJ2-3	TRBD2	CASSVVAGTFGDTQYF	TGTGCCAGCAGCGTAGTAGCGGGGACGTTTGGAGATACGCAGTATTTT
few	TRBV5-5	TRBJ2-3	NA	CASSLQAGTDTQYF	TGTGCCAGCAGCCTGCAGGCGGGAACAGATACGCAGTATTTT
NA	TRBV29-1	TRBJ2-3	NA	CSAGDPNDTQYF	TGCAGCGCAGGGGACCCAAATGATACGCAGTATTTT
NA	TRBV5-1	TRBJ1-1	NA	CASSPVGVNTEAFF	TGCGCCAGCAGCCCGGTTGGGGTGAACACTGAAGCTTTCTTT
NA	TRBV11-2	TRBJ2-7	TRBD2	CASSPGGSYEQYF	TGTGCCAGCAGCCCGGGGGGGTCCTACGAGCAGTACTTC
NA	TRBV6-4	TRBJ2-1	TRBD2	CASSPGLEGNEQFF	TGTGCCAGCAGCCCGGGACTAGAGGGGAATGAGCAGTTCTTC
NA	TRBV30	TRBJ1-1	NA	CAWGRGGANTEAFF	TGTGCCTGGGGAAGGGGGGGCGCGAACACTGAAGCTTTCTTT
NA	TRBV5-6	TRBJ2-2	TRBD1	CASSLQGAGRTGELFF	TGTGCCAGCAGCTTACAGGGGGCAGGCCGAACCGGGGAGCTGTTTTTT
NA	TRBV11-3	TRBJ1-2	NA	CASSPRSDRHDYGYTF	TGTGCCAGCAGCCCCCGCTCCGACAGGCACGACTATGGCTACACCTTC
NA	TRBV13	TRBJ2-7	NA	CASSELSKGTYEQYF	TGTGCCAGCAGCGAACTCTCTAAGGGAACCTACGAGCAGTACTTC
NA	TRBV19	TRBJ2-3	TRBD2	CASSLALTSGSAQYF	TGTGCCAGTAGCTTAGCACTCACTAGCGGGTCAGCGCAGTATTTT
NA	TRBV7-9	TRBJ2-1	TRBD2	CASTIAGVDNEQFF	TGTGCCAGCACAATAGCGGGAGTGGACAATGAGCAGTTCTTC
NA	TRBV13	TRBJ1-4	NA	CASSENKGVNEKLFF	TGTGCCAGCAGCGAGAATAAAGGGGTAAATGAAAAACTGTTTTTT
NA	TRBV29-1	TRBJ1-1	TRBD1	CSVGQGINTEAFF	TGCAGCGTAGGACAGGGAATAAACACTGAAGCTTTCTTT
NA	TRBV30	TRBJ2-7	NA	CAWTSAATYEQYF	TGTGCCTGGACGTCTGCAGCGACCTACGAGCAGTACTTC
once	TRBV5-1	TRBJ1-2	NA	CASRGINYGYTF	TGCGCCAGCAGAGGGATCAACTATGGCTACACCTTC
few	TRBV10-1	TRBJ2-2	NA	CASSEGSANTGELFF	TGCGCCAGCAGTGAAGGGTCCGCGAACACCGGGGAGCTGTTTTTT
few	TRBV7-9	TRBJ1-1	NA	CASSQVGFGTEAFF	TGTGCCAGCAGCCAGGTTGGATTCGGGACTGAAGCTTTCTTT
NA	TRBV6-5	TRBJ1-2	NA	CASSYSTGHGGYTF	TGTGCCAGCAGTTACTCTACAGGCCACGGCGGCTACACCTTC
NA	TRBV6-1	TRBJ2-5	TRBD1	CASSGQGEEMAQYF	TGTGCCAGCAGTGGACAGGGGGAAGAAATGGCCCAGTACTTC
NA	TRBV30	TRBJ2-7	TRBD2	CAWSVAGGTYEQYF	TGTGCCTGGAGTGTAGCGGGAGGCACCTACGAGCAGTACTTC
NA	TRBV28	TRBJ1-1	NA	CARWRRGSNTEAFF	TGTGCCAGATGGAGGAGGGGCAGTAACACTGAAGCTTTCTTT